This T cell receptor (beta chain) emerged from a study of T cell repertoires in cytomegalovirus infection. Overall study: Indications of both CMV infection and matching HLA type were provided by public TCR beta signatures.

This CDR3 comprises 14 residues. V was trimmed by 2 bases and J by 0 bases, leaving 5 bases between them. CDR1 and CDR2 from the germline V gene are MNHEY and SVGEGT. Each CDR3 protein is one row after TCRdb ran MiXCR on the reads. The top ten clones hold around 13% of a sample with approximately 730,000 distinct CDR3 sequences, about 28% of them seen once. Points from the study as a whole: Dominating the ex vivo response were TCR beta clonotypes that were CMV-specific and HLA-C-restricted.

This clonotype was detected many times. The target antigen is unknown. One base away lies a much larger clone, so this may be a sequencing read error. The origin of this receptor is a human donor in good health (CMV status not recorded). Some clones in this sample may be carry-over from other donors' samples. The chain recombines TRBV6-2 or TRBV6-3 with TRBJ1-5; D perhaps matches TRBD1 (5 bases). This specimen was cultured CD8+ T cells from PBMCs, taken from culture after CMV antigen stimulation. The CDR3 coding sequence is TGTGCCAGCAGTTACGGGGCTAGCAATCAGCCCCAGCATTTT. Amino acid sequence: CASSYGASNQPQHF.